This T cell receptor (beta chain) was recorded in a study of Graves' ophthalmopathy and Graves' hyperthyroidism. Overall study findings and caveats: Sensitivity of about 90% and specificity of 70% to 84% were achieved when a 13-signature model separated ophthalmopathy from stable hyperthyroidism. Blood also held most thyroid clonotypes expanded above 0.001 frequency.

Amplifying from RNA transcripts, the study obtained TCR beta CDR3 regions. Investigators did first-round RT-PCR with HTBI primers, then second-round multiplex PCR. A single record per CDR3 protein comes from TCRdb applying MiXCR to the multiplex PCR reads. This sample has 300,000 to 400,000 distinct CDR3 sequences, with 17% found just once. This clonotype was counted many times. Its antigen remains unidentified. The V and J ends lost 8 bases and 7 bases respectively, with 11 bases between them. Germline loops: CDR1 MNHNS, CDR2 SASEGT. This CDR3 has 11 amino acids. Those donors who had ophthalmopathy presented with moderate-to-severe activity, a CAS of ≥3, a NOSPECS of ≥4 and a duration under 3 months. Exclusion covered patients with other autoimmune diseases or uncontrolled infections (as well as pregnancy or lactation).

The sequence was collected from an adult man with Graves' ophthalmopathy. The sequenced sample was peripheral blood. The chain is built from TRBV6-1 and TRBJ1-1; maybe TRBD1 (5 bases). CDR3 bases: TGTGCCAGCCGACGGGGCAGTGAAGCTTTCTTT. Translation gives CASRRGSEAFF.